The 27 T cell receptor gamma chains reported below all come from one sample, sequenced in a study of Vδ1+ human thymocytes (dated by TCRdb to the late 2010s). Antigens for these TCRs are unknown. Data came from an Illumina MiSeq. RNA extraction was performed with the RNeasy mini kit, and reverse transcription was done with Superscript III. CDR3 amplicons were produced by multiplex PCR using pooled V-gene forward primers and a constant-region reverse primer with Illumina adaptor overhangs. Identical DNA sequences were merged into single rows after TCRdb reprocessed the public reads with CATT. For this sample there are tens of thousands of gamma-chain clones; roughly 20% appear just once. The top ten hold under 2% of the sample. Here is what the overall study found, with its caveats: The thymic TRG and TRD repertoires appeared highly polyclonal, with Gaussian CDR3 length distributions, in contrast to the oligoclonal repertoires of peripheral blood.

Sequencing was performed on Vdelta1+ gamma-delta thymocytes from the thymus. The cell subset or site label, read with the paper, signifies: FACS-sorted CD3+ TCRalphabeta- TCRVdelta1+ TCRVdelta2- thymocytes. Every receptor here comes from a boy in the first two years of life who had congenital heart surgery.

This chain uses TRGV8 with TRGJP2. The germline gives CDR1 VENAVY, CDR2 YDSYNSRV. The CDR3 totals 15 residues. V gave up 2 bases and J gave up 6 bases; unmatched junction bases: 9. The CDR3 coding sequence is TGTGCCACCTGGGATATGAGAGAGGGTGATTGGATCAAGACGTTT. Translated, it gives CATWDMREGDWIKTF.

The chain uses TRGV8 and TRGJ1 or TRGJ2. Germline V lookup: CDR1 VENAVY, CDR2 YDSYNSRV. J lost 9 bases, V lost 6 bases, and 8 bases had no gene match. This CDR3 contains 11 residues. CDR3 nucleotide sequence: TGTGCCACCTGGATGTGGGGTAAGAAACTCTTT. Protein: CATWMWGKKLF.

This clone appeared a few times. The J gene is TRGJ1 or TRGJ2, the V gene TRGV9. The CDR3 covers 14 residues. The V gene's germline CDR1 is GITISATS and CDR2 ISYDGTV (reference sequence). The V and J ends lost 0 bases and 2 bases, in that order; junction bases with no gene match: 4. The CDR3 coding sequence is TGTGCCTTGTGGGAGGTGCTCCATTATTATAAGAAACTCTTT. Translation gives CALWEVLHYYKKLF.

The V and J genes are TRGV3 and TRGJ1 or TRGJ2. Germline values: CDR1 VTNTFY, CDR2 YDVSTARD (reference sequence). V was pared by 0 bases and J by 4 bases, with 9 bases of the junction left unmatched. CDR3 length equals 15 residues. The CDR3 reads CATWDRRGMYYKKLF. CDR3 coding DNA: TGTGCCACCTGGGACAGGCGGGGAATGTATTATAAGAAACTCTTT.

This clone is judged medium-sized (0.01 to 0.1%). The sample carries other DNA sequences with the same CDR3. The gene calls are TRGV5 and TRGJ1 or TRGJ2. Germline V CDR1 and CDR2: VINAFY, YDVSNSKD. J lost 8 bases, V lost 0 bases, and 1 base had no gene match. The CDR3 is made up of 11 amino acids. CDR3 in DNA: TGTGCCACCTGGGACAGGCATAAGAAACTCTTT. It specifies CATWDRHKKLF.

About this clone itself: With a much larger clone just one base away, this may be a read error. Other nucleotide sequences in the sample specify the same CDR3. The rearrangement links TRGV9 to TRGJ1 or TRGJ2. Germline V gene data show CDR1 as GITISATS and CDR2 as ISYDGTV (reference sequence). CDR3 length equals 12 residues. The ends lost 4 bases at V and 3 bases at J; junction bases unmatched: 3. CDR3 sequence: CALWEGYYKKLF. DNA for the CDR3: TGTGCCTTGTGGGAAGGTTATTATAAGAAACTCTTT.

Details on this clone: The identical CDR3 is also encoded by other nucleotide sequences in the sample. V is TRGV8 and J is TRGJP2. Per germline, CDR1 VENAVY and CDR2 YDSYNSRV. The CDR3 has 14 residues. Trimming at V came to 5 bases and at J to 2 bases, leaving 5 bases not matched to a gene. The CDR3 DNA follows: TGTGCCACCTGGGGTGGAAGTAGTGATTGGATCAAGACGTTT. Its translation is CATWGGSSDWIKTF.

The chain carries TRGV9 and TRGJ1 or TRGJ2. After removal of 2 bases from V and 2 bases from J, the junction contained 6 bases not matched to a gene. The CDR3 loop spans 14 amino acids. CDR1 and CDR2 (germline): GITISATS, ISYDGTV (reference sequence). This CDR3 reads CALWEAGDYYKKLF. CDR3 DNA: TGTGCCTTGTGGGAGGCCGGGGATTATTATAAGAAACTCTTT.

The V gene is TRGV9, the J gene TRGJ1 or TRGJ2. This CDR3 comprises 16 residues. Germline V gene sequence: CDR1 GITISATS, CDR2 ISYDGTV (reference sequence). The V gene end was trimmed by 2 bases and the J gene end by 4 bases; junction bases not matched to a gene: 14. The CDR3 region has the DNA TGTGCCTTGTGGGAGGCGCACGGGCAAAGCTATTATAAGAAACTCTTT. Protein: CALWEAHGQSYYKKLF.

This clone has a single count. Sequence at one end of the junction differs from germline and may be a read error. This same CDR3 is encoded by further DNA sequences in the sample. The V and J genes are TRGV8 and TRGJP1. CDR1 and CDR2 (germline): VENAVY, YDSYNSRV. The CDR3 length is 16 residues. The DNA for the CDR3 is TGCGCCACCTGGGATATGAGAGATACCACTGGTTGGTTCAAGATATTT. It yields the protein CATWDMRDTTGWFKIF.

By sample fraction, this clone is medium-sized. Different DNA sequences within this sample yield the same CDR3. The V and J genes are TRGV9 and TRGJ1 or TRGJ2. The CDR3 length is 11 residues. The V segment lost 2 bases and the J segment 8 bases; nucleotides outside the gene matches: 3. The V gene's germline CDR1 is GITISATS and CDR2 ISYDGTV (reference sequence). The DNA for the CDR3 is TGTGCCTTGTGGGAGGCGGATAAGAAACTCTTT. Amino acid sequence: CALWEADKKLF.

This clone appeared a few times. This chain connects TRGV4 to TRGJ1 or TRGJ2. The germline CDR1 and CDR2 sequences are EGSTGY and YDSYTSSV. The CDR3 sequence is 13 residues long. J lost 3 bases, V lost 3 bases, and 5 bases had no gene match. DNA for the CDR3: TGTGCCACCTGGGATTGCCTTTATTATAAGAAACTCTTT. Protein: CATWDCLYYKKLF.

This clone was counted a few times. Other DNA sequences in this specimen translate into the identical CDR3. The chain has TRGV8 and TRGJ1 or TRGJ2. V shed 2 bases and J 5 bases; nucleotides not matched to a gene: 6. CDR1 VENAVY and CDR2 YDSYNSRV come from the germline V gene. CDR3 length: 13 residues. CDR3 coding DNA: TGTGCCACCTGGGATAAGCGGGATTATAAGAAACTCTTT. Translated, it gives CATWDKRDYKKLF.

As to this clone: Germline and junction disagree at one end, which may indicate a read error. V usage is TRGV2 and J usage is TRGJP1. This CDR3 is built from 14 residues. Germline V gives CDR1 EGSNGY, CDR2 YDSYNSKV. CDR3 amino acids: CATWDHTTGWSKIF. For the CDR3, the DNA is TGTGCCACCTGGGACCATACCACTGGTTGGTCCAAGATATTT.

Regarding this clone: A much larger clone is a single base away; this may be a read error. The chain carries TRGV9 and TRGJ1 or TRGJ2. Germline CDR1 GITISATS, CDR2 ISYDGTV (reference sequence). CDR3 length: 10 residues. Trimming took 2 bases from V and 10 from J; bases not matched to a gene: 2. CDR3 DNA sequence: TGTGCCTTGTGGGAGGCCAAGAAACTCTTT. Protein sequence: CALWEAKKLF.

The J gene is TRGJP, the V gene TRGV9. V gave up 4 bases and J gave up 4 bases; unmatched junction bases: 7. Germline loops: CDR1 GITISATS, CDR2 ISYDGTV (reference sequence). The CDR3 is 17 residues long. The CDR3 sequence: CALWEPDQELGKKIKVF. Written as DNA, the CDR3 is TGTGCCTTGTGGGAACCAGACCAAGAGTTGGGCAAAAAAATCAAGGTATTT.

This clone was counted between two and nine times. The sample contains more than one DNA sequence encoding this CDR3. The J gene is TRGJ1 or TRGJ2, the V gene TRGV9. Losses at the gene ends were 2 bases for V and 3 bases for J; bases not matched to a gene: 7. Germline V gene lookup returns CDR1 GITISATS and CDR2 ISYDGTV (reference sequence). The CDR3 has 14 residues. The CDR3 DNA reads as TGTGCCTTGTGGGAGGCCCCCATTTATTATAAGAAACTCTTT. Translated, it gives CALWEAPIYYKKLF.

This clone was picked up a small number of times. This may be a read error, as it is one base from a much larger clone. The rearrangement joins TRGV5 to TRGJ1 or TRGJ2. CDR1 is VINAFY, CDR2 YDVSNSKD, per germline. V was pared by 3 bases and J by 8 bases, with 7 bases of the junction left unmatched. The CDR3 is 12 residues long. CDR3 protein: CATWDGDNKKLF. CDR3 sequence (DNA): TGTGCCACCTGGGACGGGGATAATAAGAAACTCTTT.

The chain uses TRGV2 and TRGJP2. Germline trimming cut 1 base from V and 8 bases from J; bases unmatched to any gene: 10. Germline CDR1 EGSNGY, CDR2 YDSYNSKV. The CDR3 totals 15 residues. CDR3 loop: CATWDGGANDWIKTF. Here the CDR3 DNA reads TGTGCCACCTGGGACGGCGGAGCTAACGATTGGATCAAGACGTTT.

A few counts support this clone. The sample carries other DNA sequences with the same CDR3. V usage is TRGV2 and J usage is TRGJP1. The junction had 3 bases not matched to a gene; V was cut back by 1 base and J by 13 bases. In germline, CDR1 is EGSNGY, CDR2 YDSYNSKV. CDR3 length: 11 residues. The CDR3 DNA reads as TGTGCCACCTGGGACGGACCGTTCAAGATATTT. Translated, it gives CATWDGPFKIF.

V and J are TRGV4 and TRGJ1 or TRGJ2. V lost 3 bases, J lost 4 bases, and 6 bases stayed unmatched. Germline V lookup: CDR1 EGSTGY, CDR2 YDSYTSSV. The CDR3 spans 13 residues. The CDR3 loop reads CATWDRGYYKKLF. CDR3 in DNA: TGTGCCACCTGGGATCGAGGGTATTATAAGAAACTCTTT.

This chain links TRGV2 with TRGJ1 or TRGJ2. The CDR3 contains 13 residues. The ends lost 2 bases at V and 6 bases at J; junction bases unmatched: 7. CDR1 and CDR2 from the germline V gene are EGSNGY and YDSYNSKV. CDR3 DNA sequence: TGTGCCACCTGGGACGCCCGGTGTTATAAGAAACTCTTT. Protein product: CATWDARCYKKLF.

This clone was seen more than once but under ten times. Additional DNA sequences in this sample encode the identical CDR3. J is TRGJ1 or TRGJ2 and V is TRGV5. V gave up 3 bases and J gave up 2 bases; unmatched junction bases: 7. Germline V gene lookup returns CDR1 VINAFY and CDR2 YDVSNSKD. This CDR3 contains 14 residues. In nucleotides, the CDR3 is TGTGCCACCTGGGACTCACCGGATTATTATAAGAAACTCTTT. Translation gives CATWDSPDYYKKLF.

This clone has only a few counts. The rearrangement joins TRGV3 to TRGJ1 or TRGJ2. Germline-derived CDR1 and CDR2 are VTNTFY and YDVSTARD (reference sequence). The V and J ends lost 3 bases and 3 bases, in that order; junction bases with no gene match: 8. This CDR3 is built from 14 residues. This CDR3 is CATWDPELYYKKLF. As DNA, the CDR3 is TGTGCCACCTGGGACCCTGAACTTTATTATAAGAAACTCTTT.

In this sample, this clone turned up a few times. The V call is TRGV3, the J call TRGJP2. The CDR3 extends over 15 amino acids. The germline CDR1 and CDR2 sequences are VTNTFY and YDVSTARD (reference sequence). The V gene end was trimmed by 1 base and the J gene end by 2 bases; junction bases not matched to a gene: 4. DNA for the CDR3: TGTGCCACCTGGGACAGTAGAAGTAGTGATTGGATCAAGACGTTT. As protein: CATWDSRSSDWIKTF.

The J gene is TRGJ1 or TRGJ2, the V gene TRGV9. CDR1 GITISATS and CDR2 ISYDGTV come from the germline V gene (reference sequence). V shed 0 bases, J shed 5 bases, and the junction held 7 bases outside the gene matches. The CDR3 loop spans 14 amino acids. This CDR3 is CALWEVQIDYKKLF. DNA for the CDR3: TGTGCCTTGTGGGAGGTGCAAATCGATTATAAGAAACTCTTT.

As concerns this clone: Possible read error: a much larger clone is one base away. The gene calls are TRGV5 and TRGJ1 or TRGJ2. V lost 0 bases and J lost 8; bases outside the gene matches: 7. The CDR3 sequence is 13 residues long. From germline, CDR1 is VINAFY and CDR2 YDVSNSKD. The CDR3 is CATWDRPGHKKLF. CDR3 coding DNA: TGTGCCACCTGGGACAGGCCGGGTCATAAGAAACTCTTT.